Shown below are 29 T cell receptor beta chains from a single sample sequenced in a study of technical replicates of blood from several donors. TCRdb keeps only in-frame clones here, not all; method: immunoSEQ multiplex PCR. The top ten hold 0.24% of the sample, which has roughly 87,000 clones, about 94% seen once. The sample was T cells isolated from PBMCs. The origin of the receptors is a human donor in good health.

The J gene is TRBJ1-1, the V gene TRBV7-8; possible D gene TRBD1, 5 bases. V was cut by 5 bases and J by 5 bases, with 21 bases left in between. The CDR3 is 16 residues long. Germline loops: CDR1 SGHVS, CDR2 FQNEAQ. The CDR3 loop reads CASSLHSSTGGTEAFF. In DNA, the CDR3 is TGTGCCAGCAGCCTTCACTCCTCGACTGGGGGGACTGAAGCTTTCTTT. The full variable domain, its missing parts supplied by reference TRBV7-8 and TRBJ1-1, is GAGVSQSPRYKVAKRGQDVALRCDPISGHVSLFWYQQALGQGPEFLTYFQNEAQLDKSGLPSDRFFAERPEGSVSTLKIQRTQQEDSAVYLCASSLHSSTGGTEAFFGQGTRLTVV.

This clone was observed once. CDR3 residues: CASSNGQKINYGYTF. The CDR3 bases are TGTGCCAGTAGTAATGGACAGAAAATTAACTATGGCTACACCTTC. The genes are TRBV19 and TRBJ1-2, with D maybe TRBD1 (6 bases). The V gene's germline CDR1 is LNHDA and CDR2 SQIVND (reference sequence). V dropped 4 bases and J dropped 1 base, with 13 bases sitting between them. The CDR3 consists of 15 residues.

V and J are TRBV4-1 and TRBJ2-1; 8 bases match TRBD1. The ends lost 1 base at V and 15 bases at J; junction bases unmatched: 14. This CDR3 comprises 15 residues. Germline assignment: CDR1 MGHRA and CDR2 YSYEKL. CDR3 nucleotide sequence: TGCGCCAGCAGCCAAGTCCCCGGACAGGGTTTTATTGCGTTCTTC. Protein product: CASSQVPGQGFIAFF.

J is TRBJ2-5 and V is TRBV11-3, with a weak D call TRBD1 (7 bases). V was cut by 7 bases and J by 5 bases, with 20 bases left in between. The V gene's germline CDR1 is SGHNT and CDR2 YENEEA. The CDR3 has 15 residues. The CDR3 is CASNGRGVWKETQYF. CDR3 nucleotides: TGTGCCAGCAACGGCAGGGGGGTGTGGAAGGAGACCCAGTACTTC.

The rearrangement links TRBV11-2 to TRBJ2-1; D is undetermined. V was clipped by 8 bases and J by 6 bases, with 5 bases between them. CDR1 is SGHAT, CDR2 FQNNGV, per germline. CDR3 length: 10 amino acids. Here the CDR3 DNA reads TGTGCCAGCGGCCTCAATGAGCAGTTCTTC. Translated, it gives CASGLNEQFF.

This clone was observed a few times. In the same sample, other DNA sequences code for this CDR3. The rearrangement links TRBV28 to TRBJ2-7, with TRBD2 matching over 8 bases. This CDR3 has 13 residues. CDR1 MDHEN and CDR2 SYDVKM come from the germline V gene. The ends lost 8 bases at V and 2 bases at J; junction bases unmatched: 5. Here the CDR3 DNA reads TGTGCCAGCCGGTTAGCGGGACCCTACGAGCAGTACTTC. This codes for CASRLAGPYEQYF.

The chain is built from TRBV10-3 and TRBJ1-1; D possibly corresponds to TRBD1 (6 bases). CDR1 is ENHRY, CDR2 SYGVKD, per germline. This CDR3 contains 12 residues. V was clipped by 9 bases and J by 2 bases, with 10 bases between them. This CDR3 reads CAMGTINTEAFF. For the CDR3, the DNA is TGTGCCATGGGGACAATTAACACTGAAGCTTTCTTT.

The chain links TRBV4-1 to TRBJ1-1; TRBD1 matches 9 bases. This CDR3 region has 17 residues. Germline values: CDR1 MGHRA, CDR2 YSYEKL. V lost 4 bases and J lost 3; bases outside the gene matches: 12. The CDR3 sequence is CASSPGQGQGKDTEAFF. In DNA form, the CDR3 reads TGCGCCAGCAGCCCGGGCCAAGGACAGGGGAAGGACACTGAAGCTTTCTTT.

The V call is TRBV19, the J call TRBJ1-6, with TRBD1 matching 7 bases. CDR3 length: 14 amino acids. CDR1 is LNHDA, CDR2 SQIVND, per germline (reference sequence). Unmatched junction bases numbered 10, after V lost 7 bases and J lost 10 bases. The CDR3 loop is CASTTTGFRSPLHF. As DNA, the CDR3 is TGTGCCAGTACCACGACAGGGTTCAGGTCACCCCTCCACTTT. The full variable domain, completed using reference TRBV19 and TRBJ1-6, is DGGITQSPKYLFRKEGQNVTLSCEQNLNHDAMYWYRQDPGQGLRLIYYSQIVNDFQKGDIAEGYSVSREKKESFPLTVTSAQKNPTAFYLCASTTTGFRSPLHFGNGTRLTVT.

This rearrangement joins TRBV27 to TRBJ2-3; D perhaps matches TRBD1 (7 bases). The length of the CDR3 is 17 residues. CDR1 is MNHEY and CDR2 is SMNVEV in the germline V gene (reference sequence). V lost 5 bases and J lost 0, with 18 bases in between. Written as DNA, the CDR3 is TGTGCCAGCAGTCCCTCCTGGAGGGGGCGCAGCACAGATACGCAGTATTTT. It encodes CASSPSWRGRSTDTQYF.

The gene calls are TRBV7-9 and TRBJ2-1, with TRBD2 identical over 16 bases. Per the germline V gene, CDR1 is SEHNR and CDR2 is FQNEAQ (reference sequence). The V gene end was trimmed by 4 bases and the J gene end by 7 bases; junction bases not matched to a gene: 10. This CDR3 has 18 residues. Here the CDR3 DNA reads TGTGCCAGCAGCTCGCACCTCCAGGGACTAGCGGGAGGGAATGAGCAGTTCTTC. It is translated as CASSSHLQGLAGGNEQFF.

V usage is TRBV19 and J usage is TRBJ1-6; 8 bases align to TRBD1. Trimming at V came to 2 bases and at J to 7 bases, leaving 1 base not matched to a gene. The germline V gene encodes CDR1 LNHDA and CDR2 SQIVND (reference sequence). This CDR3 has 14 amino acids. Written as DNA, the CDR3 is TGTGCCAGTAGTATACAGGGGGCAAATTCACCCCTCCACTTT. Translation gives CASSIQGANSPLHF.

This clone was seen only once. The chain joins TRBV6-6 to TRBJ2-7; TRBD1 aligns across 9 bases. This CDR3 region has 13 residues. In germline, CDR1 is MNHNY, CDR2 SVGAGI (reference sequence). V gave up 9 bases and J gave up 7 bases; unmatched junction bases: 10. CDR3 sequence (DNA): TGTGCCAGAGAAACGACAGGGGGGGGAGAGCAGTACTTC. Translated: CARETTGGGEQYF.

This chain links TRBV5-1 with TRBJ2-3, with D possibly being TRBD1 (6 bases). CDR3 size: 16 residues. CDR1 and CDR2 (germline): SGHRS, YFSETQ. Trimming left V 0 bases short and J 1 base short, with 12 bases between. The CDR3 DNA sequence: TGCGCCAGCAGCTTGGGACAGGCTGAAGGCACAGATACGCAGTATTTT. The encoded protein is CASSLGQAEGTDTQYF.

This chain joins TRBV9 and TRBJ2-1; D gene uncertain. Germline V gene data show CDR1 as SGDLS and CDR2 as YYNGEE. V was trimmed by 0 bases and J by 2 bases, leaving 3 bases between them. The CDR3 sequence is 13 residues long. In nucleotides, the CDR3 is TGTGCCAGCAGCGTAGAGCCCTACAATGAGCAGTTCTTC. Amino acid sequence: CASSVEPYNEQFF.

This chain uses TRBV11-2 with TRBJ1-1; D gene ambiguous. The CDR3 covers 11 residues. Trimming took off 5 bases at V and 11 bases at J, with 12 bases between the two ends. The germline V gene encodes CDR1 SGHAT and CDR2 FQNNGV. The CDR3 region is CASSHPVAAFF. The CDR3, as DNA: TGTGCCAGCAGCCACCCCGTAGCGGCTTTCTTT.

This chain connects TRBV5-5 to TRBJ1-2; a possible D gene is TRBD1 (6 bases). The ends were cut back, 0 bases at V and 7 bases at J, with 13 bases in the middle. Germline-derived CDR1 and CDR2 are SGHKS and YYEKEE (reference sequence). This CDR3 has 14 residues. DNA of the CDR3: TGTGCCAGCAGCTTGGATCGGGCCAGGGGTGGCTACACCTTC. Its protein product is CASSLDRARGGYTF.

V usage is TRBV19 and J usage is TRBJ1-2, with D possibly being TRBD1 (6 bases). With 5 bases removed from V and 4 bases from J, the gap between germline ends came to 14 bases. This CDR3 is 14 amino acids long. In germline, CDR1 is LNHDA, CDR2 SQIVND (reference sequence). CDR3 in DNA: TGTGCCAGTAGTTTCCCCGGGACACCCTATGGCTACACCTTC. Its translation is CASSFPGTPYGYTF.

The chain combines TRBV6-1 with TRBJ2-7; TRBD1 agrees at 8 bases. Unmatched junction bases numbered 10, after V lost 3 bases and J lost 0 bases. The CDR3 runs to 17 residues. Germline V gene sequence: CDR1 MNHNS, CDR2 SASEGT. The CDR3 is CASSDPTGEIYSYEQYF. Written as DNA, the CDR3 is TGTGCCAGCAGTGACCCGACAGGGGAAATTTACTCCTACGAGCAGTACTTC.

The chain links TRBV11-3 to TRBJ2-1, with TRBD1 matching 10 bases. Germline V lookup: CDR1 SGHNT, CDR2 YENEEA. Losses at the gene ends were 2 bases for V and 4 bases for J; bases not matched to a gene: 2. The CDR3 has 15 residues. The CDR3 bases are TGTGCCAGCAGCTTACCGGGACAGGGGTACAATGAGCAGTTCTTC. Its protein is CASSLPGQGYNEQFF.

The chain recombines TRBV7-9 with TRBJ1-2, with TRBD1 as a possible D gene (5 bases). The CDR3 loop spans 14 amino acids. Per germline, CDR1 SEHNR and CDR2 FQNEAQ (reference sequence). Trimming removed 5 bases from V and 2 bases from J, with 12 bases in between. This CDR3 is CASSPTTENYGYTF. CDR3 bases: TGTGCCAGCAGCCCTACGACAGAAAACTATGGCTACACCTTC.

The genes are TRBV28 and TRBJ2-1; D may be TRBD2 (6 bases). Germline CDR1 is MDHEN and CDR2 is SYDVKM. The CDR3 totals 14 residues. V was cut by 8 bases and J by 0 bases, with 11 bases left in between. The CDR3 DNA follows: TGTGCCAGCGACATCGGGGGCTCCTACAATGAGCAGTTCTTC. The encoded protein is CASDIGGSYNEQFF.

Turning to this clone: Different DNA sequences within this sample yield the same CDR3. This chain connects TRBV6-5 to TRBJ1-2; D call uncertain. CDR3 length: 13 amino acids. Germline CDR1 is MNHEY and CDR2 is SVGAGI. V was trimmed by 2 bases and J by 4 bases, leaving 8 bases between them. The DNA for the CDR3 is TGTGCCAGCAGTTACCCAGGTAGCTATGGCTACACCTTC. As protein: CASSYPGSYGYTF.

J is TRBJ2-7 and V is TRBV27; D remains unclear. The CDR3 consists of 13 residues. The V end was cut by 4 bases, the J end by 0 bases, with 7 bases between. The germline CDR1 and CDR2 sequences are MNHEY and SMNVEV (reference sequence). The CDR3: CASSSRSSYEQYF. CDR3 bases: TGTGCCAGCAGTTCGAGGAGCTCCTACGAGCAGTACTTC.

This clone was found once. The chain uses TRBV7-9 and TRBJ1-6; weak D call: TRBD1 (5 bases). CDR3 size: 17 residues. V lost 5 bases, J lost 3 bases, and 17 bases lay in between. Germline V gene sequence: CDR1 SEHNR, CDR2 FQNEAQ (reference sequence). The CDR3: CASSPGGTRDYNSPLHF. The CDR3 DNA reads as TGTGCCAGCAGCCCGGGGGGTACAAGGGACTATAATTCACCCCTCCACTTT.

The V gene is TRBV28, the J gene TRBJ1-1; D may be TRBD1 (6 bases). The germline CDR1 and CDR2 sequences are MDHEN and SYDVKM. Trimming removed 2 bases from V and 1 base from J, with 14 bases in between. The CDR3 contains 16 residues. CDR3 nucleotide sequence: TGTGCCAGCAGTTTACCCTTCAGGGGCAGGAACACTGAAGCTTTCTTT. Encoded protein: CASSLPFRGRNTEAFF.

CDR3 amino acids: CASSLTGIDIYNSPLHF. The CDR3 bases are TGCGCCAGCAGCTTAACGGGGATCGATATCTATAATTCACCCCTCCACTTT. The chain couples TRBV5-1 to TRBJ1-6; D gene uncertain. V was cut by 2 bases and J by 3 bases, with 15 bases left in between. Per germline, CDR1 SGHRS and CDR2 YFSETQ. The CDR3 totals 17 residues.

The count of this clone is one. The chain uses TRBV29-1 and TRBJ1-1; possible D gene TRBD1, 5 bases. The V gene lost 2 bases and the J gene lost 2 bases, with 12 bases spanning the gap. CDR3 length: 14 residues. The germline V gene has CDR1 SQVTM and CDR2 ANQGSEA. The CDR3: CSVENKGINTEAFF. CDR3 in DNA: TGCAGCGTTGAAAATAAGGGGATTAACACTGAAGCTTTCTTT.

The CDR3 loop reads CASSVTGANVLTF. The DNA of the CDR3 is TGTGCCAGCAGCGTTACTGGGGCCAACGTCCTGACTTTC. The chain is built from TRBV9 and TRBJ2-6; D is unresolved. The CDR3 length is 13 residues. CDR1 and CDR2 (germline): SGDLS, YYNGEE. Trimming shortened V by 2 bases and J by 2 bases, and 2 bases separated the two germline ends.